These T cell receptor beta chains were read from a single sample in a study of CD8+CD57+ T cells in acquired aplastic anemia. TCRdb used MiXCR to reprocess the reads, holding one entry per CDR3 protein. The sample lists roughly 260,000 distinct CDR3 sequences, 40% to 50% occurring once. The sample was sorted CD4+, CD8+, or CD8+CD57+ T cells (not recorded which) from PBMCs. The origin of the receptors is a human donor with aplastic anemia. The CDR3 runs from the conserved cysteine through the conserved F or W. Fields, in order: clone size, V gene, J gene, D gene, CDR3 protein, CDR3 DNA. D genes are given only for firm matches. A clone size is listed for some rows: how often the clone was seen (once, few, many), or a class if it is expanded.

>many|TRBV27|TRBJ2-7|NA
CASSPVDRPLEQYF
TGTGCCAGCAGTCCCGTAGACAGGCCGCTCGAGCAGTACTTC
>many|TRBV28|TRBJ1-6|NA
CASGMTVGNSPLHF
TGTGCCAGCGGGATGACGGTGGGTAATTCACCCCTCCACTTT
>NA|TRBV7-2|TRBJ2-7|NA
CASSREGTYEQYF
TGTGCCAGCAGCCGAGAGGGCACCTACGAGCAGTACTTC
>many|TRBV7-6|TRBJ2-1|NA
CASSSRDDWYNEQFF
TGTGCCAGCAGCTCCCGGGATGATTGGTACAATGAGCAGTTCTTC
>NA|TRBV12-3/TRBV12-4|TRBJ2-4|TRBD1
CASISGTGMTKNIQYF
TGTGCCAGCATCTCCGGGACAGGGATGACCAAAAACATTCAGTACTTC
>NA|TRBV20-1|TRBJ2-7|TRBD2
CSARDPSTSGRGEQYF
TGCAGTGCTAGAGACCCCTCGACTAGCGGGAGGGGCGAGCAGTACTTC
>NA|TRBV7-8|TRBJ1-4|NA
CASSFNREYEKLFF
TGTGCCAGCAGCTTTAACAGGGAATATGAAAAACTGTTTTTT
>NA|TRBV2|TRBJ2-7|NA
CASSEDRGPYEQYF
TGTGCCAGCAGTGAAGATCGGGGCCCCTACGAGCAGTACTTC
>NA|TRBV15|TRBJ2-5|TRBD2
CATSRASSGRARETQYF
TGTGCCACCAGCAGGGCGTCTAGCGGGAGGGCCCGGGAGACCCAGTACTTC
>many|TRBV13|TRBJ1-1|NA
CASSRLKGTEAFF
TGTGCCAGCAGCCGTCTCAAGGGCACTGAAGCTTTCTTT